The T cell receptor beta chain described here comes from a study of vaccination and CD4 T cells after COVID-19. Study at large: Some control cultures received a CEFX pool, which served as the positive control. Others received an HIV-1 Nef pool or no peptide.

Treatment noted: approximately 9-day PBMC culture with coronavirus spike peptide pools or control peptides (ViraFEST assay). About 1.9 million PBMCs went into each well for culture with around 9.2 IU/ml IL-2 and 7.5 to 10 ug/ml peptide pools. This CDR3 is 15 amino acids long. Trimming took off 3 bases at V and 0 bases at J, with 10 bases between the two ends. Germline V gene sequence: CDR1 KGHDR, CDR2 SFDVKD. CD4+ T cells that had been cultured provided DNA sequenced with the Oncomine TCR Beta short-read assay. Using the QIAamp micro DNA kit, genomic DNA was extracted from the CD4+ T cells that had been cultured. MiXCR, applied by TCRdb to the PCR reads, yields one record per CDR3 protein. Among about 15,000 distinct CDR3 sequences, around 75% were seen once, and the ten largest hold approximately 9.9%. Comment on this clonotype: Its target is unknown.

The chain recombines TRBV24-1 with TRBJ1-2; possible D gene TRBD1, 5 bases. The source is a human donor who received a COVID-19 vaccine. Sample: CD4+ T cells from blood, cultured in vitro, taken after SARS-CoV-2 vaccination. The CDR3 sequence is CATSDGGNTNYGYTF. CDR3 DNA sequence: TGTGCCACCAGTGATGGGGGTAATACTAACTATGGCTACACCTTC.